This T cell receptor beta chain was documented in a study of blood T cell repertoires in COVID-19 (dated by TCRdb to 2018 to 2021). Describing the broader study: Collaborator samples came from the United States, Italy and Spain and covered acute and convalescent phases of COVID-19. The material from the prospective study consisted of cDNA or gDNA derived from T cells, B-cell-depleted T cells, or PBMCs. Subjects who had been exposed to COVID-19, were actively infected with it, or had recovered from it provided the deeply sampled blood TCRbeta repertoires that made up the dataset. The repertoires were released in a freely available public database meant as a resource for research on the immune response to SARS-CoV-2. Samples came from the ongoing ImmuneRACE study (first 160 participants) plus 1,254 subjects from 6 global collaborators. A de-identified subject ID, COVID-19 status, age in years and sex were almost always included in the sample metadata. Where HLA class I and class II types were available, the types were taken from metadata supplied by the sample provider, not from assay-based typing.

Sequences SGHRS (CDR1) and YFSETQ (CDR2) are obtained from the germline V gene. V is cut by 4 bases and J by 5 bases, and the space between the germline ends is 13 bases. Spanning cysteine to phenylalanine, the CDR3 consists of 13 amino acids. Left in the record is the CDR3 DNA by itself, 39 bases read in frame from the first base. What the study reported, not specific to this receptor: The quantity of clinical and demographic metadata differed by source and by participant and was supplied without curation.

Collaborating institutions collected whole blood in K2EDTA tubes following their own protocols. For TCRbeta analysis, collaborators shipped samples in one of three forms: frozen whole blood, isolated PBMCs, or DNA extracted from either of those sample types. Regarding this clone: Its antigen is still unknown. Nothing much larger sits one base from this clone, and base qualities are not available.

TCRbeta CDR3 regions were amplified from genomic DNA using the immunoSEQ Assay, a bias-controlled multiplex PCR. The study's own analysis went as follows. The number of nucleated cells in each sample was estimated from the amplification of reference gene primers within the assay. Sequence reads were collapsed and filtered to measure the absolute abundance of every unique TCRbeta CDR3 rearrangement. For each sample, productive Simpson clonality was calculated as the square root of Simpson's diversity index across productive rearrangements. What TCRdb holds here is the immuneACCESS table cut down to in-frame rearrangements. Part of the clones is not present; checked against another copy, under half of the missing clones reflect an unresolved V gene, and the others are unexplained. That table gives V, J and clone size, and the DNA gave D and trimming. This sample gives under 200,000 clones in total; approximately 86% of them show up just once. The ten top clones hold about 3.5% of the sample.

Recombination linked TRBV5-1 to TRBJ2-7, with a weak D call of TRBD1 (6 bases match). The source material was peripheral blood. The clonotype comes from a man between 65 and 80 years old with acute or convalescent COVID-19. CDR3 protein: CASSATGSHEQYF. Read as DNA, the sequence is TGCGCCAGCAGCGCCACAGGGTCCCACGAGCAGTACTTC.